A few counts support the clone carrying this T cell receptor (beta chain). As yet, its antigen is unknown. Uncontrolled infection, other autoimmune disease, pregnancy or lactation barred patients from enrollment. Blood was sampled at initial diagnosis of hyperthyroidism, prior to onset of any ophthalmopathy symptoms. The V gene lost 4 bases and the J gene lost 0 bases, with 15 bases spanning the gap. From germline, CDR1 is SGHAT and CDR2 FQNNGV. This CDR3 has 16 residues. This record comes from a study of T cells in Graves' hyperthyroidism and ophthalmopathy. Background on the study: Peripheral blood was obtained at initial diagnosis, preceding any treatment. General observations from the study: Model output signaled ophthalmopathy a median around 6.9 months ahead of onset.

Researchers took RNA transcripts and amplified the TCR beta CDR3 regions from them. During a first-round RT-PCR of the TCR CDR3, the HTBI primer set was used. TCRdb reprocessed the multiplex PCR reads with MiXCR, giving one entry per CDR3 protein. The sample records fewer than 650,000 distinct CDR3 sequences, about 14% being singletons. The rearrangement links TRBV11-2 to TRBJ1-2; no firm D call. The sequencing input was blood. The sequence was collected from a woman aged 25 to 39 with Graves' hyperthyroidism that later progressed to Graves' ophthalmopathy. The CDR3, as DNA: TGTGCCAGCAGCTCCCCCAAGGCTAACTCTAACTATGGCTACACCTTC. Translating gives CASSSPKANSNYGYTF.